This is a list of T cell receptor beta chains from one sample in a study of metastatic and nonmetastatic thyroid tumors. TCRdb ran MiXCR on the PCR reads. The table has 20,000 to 25,000 clones, around 19% seen once. What was sequenced was blood. All receptors come from a female donor with papillary thyroid cancer or a benign thyroid nodule (not recorded which). Some clones in this sample may be carry-over from other donors' samples. CDR3s include the opening cysteine and the closing phenylalanine or tryptophan. Each record gives: clone size, V gene, J gene, D gene, CDR3 protein, CDR3 DNA. The D gene is left open where the match is weak. Size is omitted from some rows. Given values are once, few, many or a class for expanded clones.

abundance: many; v_gene: TRBV29-1; j_gene: TRBJ2-2; d_gene: TRBD1; CDR3aa: CSARDRANTGELFF; CDR3nt: TGCAGCGCCCGAGACAGGGCGAACACCGGGGAGCTGTTTTTT
abundance: NA; v_gene: TRBV20-1; j_gene: TRBJ2-4; d_gene: NA; CDR3aa: CSARGPPRQGGLAKNIQYF; CDR3nt: TGCAGTGCTAGAGGCCCCCCACGACAGGGAGGCCTAGCCAAAAACATTCAGTACTTC
abundance: many; v_gene: TRBV5-6; j_gene: TRBJ2-5; d_gene: NA; CDR3aa: CASSVSLETQYF; CDR3nt: TGTGCCAGCAGCGTATCACTTGAGACCCAGTACTTC
abundance: NA; v_gene: TRBV20-1; j_gene: TRBJ2-3; d_gene: TRBD2; CDR3aa: CSAGLADTDTQYF; CDR3nt: TGCAGTGCGGGACTAGCGGACACAGATACGCAGTATTTT
abundance: many; v_gene: TRBV4-3; j_gene: TRBJ1-1; d_gene: NA; CDR3aa: CASSQVSRGTEAFF; CDR3nt: TGCGCCAGCAGCCAAGTCTCAAGGGGCACTGAAGCTTTCTTT
abundance: few; v_gene: TRBV6-1; j_gene: TRBJ2-5; d_gene: TRBD2; CDR3aa: CASIFSGGWETQYF; CDR3nt: TGTGCCAGCATCTTTAGCGGGGGGTGGGAGACCCAGTACTTC
abundance: NA; v_gene: TRBV12-3/TRBV12-4; j_gene: TRBJ1-5; d_gene: NA; CDR3aa: CASSLDRQINQPQHF; CDR3nt: TGTGCCAGCAGTTTAGATAGGCAGATCAATCAGCCCCAGCATTTT
abundance: many; v_gene: TRBV6-1; j_gene: TRBJ2-6; d_gene: TRBD2; CDR3aa: CATGRASGANVLTF; CDR3nt: TGTGCCACCGGGAGGGCGTCTGGGGCCAACGTCCTGACTTTC
abundance: many; v_gene: TRBV12-3/TRBV12-4; j_gene: TRBJ1-5; d_gene: TRBD1; CDR3aa: CASSPGQRTGPQHF; CDR3nt: TGTGCCAGCAGCCCGGGACAGAGGACGGGGCCCCAGCATTTT
abundance: many; v_gene: TRBV7-3; j_gene: TRBJ2-1; d_gene: NA; CDR3aa: CASSLSLGPQGEQFF; CDR3nt: TGTGCCAGCAGCTTAAGTCTAGGACCCCAAGGGGAGCAGTTCTTC
abundance: many; v_gene: TRBV15; j_gene: TRBJ2-3; d_gene: TRBD2; CDR3aa: CATSSGGAGTDTQYF; CDR3nt: TGTGCCACCAGCAGCGGGGGGGCTGGCACAGATACGCAGTATTTT
abundance: many; v_gene: TRBV29-1; j_gene: TRBJ1-1; d_gene: NA; CDR3aa: CSVAPLPTSTSGWTEAFF; CDR3nt: TGCAGCGTTGCTCCCCTCCCGACATCCACAAGCGGGTGGACTGAAGCTTTCTTT